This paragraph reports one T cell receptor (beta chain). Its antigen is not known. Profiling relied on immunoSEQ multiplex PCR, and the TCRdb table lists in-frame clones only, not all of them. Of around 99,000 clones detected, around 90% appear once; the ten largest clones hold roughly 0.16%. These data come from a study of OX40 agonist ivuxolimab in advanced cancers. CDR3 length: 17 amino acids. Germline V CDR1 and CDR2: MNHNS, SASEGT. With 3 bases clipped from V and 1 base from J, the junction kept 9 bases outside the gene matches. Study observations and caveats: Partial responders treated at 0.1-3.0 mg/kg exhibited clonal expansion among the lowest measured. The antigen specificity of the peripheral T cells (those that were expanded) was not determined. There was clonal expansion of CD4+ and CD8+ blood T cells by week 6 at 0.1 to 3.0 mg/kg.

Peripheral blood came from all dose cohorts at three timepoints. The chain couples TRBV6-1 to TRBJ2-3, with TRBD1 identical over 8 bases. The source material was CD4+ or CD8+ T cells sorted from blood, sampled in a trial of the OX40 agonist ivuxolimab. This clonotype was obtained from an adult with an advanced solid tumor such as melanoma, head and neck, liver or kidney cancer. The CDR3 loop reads CASSEGVTGGRTDTQYF. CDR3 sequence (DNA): TGTGCCAGCAGTGAGGGCGTAACAGGGGGGCGCACAGATACGCAGTATTTT.